This TCR beta chain is drawn from a study of prognosis after radiotherapy for stage I lung cancer (dated by TCRdb to about 2021). About the investigation overall: Between April 2018 and 2019, around 19 stage I NSCLC patients were enrolled in Nanjing, China. About a dozen patients had adenocarcinoma and several had squamous cell carcinoma as the tumor histology. Distant metastases were developed by four of the 19 patients after SBRT, at a median of roughly 7 months, whereas no significant progression was observed in the other 15 patients. The study profiled peripheral blood TCR beta repertoires from stage I NSCLC patients before and after stereotactic body radiotherapy and related them to distant failure. In roughly 15 patients the disease was a newly diagnosed primary stage I lung tumor, whereas 4 to 6 had oligometastatic NSCLC following surgical resection of the primary tumor. All patients were considered medically inoperable, owing to comorbidities in some 11 and refusal of surgery in over five. Ages in the cohort of 13 men and five to seven women ranged from about 50 to 90 years, with a median of 74. SBRT was delivered in 3 to 5 fractions with a biologically effective dose of at least 100 Gy, and image-guided IMRT or VMAT was used for delivery. For each of the 20 or so patients, one blood sample was taken before SBRT and one after, so the study sequenced around 40 samples in total. SBRT was not combined with any concurrent therapy in any patient.

All patients had node-negative disease on CT and PET/CT, and none had a history of other malignancies or prior chemotherapy or radiotherapy. At each of two time points, about 6.1 milliliters of peripheral venous blood were collected into EDTA tubes. PBMCs were isolated by Ficoll-Paque Plus density-gradient centrifugation. Right after collection, samples were placed at -80 degrees C and kept there until analysis. Two rounds of multiplex PCR on genomic DNA were used to amplify the TCR beta CDR3 region. The first PCR round used primers specific to each TRBV and TRBJ gene, with sequences filed in Chinese patent CN105087789A. The second PCR round used universal primers. The Roche High Pure PCR Template Preparation Kit was used to extract genomic DNA from the frozen PBMCs. The libraries underwent paired-end sequencing with 151 bp reads on an Illumina HiSeq 3000. The authors' pipeline ran thus. CutAdapt was used to discard raw reads that did not contain the multiplex PCR primer sequences. PEAR was used to merge high-quality paired reads into contigs. TRB V, D and J gene segments were assigned to each contig with MiXCR by alignment to reference sequences. CDR3 sequences were clustered by base quality and sequence similarity to remove sequencing errors. Shannon entropy normalized by the natural log of productive TCR sequence number was used as the measure of diversity. One minus Shannon entropy divided by the natural log of the number of unique clonotypes was used as the definition of clonality. Progression-free survival cut-offs for repertoire metrics were chosen using the Youden index of ROC curves, with analyses run in R 3.5.3. TCRdb reworked the public reads: Q25 trimming with fastp, MiXCR clone assembly, productive beta chains retained. Rows with a matching CDR3 protein are joined into one entry that keeps the most common DNA and genes. The authors' filters were not applied to this entry. This sample comprises 14,000 or so distinct CDR3 sequences, roughly 38% of them detected only once. The ten largest account for about 40% of the sample.

This clonotype is categorized as medium-sized (0.01 to 0.1%). No antigen is known for it. No per-base quality is available; no much larger clone lies one base away. Germline trimming amounts to 4 bases on V and 0 bases on J, with 4 as the count of junction bases outside the gene matches. The germline V gene gives CDR1 as SGHRS and CDR2 as YFSETQ. Including the terminal cysteine and phenylalanine, the CDR3 comprises 15 residues. The CDR3 DNA has 45 bases and is translated from base 1. Results and caveats for the whole study, not just this receptor: All reported P values were unadjusted for multiple comparisons. No determination of tumor specificity was made for expanded TCR clones. Post-SBRT Shannon entropy and its change from baseline were lower in patients who developed distant metastases; baseline Shannon entropy was not associated with metastases. TRBV and TRBJ usage frequencies reportedly differed by metastasis status, in two V genes at baseline and in eight to ten V and two J genes after SBRT. A decrease in unique TCR clone counts was observed after SBRT (median roughly 10,000 before versus around 6,200 after; Wilcoxon paired P=0.011). The study was limited by the small cohort and short follow-up, and independent validation of the study findings is required.

This sequence was found in a donor aged 50 or older with non-small cell lung cancer. This chain joins TRBV5-1 to TRBJ1-3; a stretch of 7 junction bases matches TRBD1. The sequencing here drew on PBMCs, taken before or after stereotactic body radiation therapy (not recorded which). The DNA is as follows: TGCGCCAGCAGCCCGGGACAGAACTCTGGAAACACCATATATTTT. Its amino acids are CASSPGQNSGNTIYF.